A single sample is the source of the 15 T cell receptor beta chains below, sequenced in a study of CD8 T cells in ankylosing spondylitis. These receptors have no known antigen. TCRdb reprocessed the 5' RACE reads via MiXCR and lists one record per CDR3 protein. The sample includes roughly 90,000 distinct CDR3 sequences, just under 9% of them seen just once. General observations from the study: Among TCR beta sequences, a motif of under ten highly homologous variants appeared characteristic of ankylosing spondylitis blood.

The specimen sequenced was blood, either unsorted or a sorted T cell fraction (not recorded which). These receptors originate from a male donor with ankylosing spondylitis.

This clonotype came up a few times. The genes are TRBV9 and TRBJ2-1; 11 positions agree with TRBD2. The V gene end was trimmed by 3 bases and the J gene end by 2 bases; junction bases not matched to a gene: 1. Germline assignment: CDR1 SGDLS and CDR2 YYNGEE. This CDR3 is 15 amino acids long. The chain's CDR3 is CASSDSGRAYNEQFF. The CDR3 DNA sequence: TGTGCCAGCAGCGATAGCGGGAGGGCCTACAATGAGCAGTTCTTC.

As regards this clonotype: A read error may account for a junction end that differs from germline. The rearrangement uses TRBV11-3 and TRBJ1-1, with D perhaps matching TRBD1 (6 bases). This CDR3 contains 14 residues. The V gene's germline CDR1 is SGHNT and CDR2 YENEEA. The CDR3 is CASSLGGGLTEAYF. The CDR3 DNA sequence: TGTGCCAGCAGCTTGGGAGGGGGTCTCACTGAAGCTTACTTT.

This clonotype occurred a few times. The chain couples TRBV29-1 to TRBJ2-7, with 7 bases identical to TRBD2. V shed 7 bases and J 2 bases; nucleotides not matched to a gene: 11. Germline CDR1 is SQVTM and CDR2 is ANQGSEA. The CDR3 sequence is 14 residues long. The CDR3 is CSAGTSVAPYEQYF. The CDR3 bases are TGCAGCGCCGGAACTAGCGTTGCCCCCTACGAGCAGTACTTC.

This clonotype was counted at least ten times. V gene TRBV6-5 combines with J gene TRBJ1-2, with a weak D call TRBD1 (5 bases). CDR1 is MNHEY, CDR2 SVGAGI, per germline. V was shortened by 2 bases and J by 7 bases, with 14 bases between the two germline ends. There are 14 residues in the CDR3. The CDR3 loop reads CASSYESGFGGYTF. The DNA for the CDR3 is TGTGCCAGCAGTTACGAATCAGGGTTCGGTGGCTACACCTTC.

The chain recombines TRBV20-1 with TRBJ1-3; D is ambiguous. CDR3 length: 14 amino acids. Trimming pared 0 bases from V and 3 bases from J, leaving 9 bases between. Germline CDR1 reads DFQATT; CDR2 reads SNEGSKA (reference sequence). CDR3 protein: CSARDPEIGNTIYF. The CDR3 coding sequence is TGCAGTGCTAGAGACCCCGAAATTGGAAACACCATATATTTT.

The table lists this clonotype with many counts. The J gene is TRBJ2-7, the V gene TRBV7-2, with no clear D. Germline V CDR1 and CDR2: SGHTA, FQGNSA. The CDR3 contains 14 residues. The ends were cut back, 2 bases at V and 1 base at J, with 9 bases in the middle. The CDR3 here is CASSLNPHSYEQYF. The CDR3 DNA reads TGTGCCAGCAGCTTAAACCCCCATTCCTACGAGCAGTACTTC. Filled out from reference TRBV7-2 and TRBJ2-7, the complete variable domain reads GAGVSQSPSNKVTEKGKDVELRCDPISGHTALYWYRQSLGQGLEFLIYFQGNSAPDKSGLPSDRFSAERTGGSVSTLTIQRTQQEDSAVYLCASSLNPHSYEQYFGPGTRLTVT.

This clonotype was seen repeatedly, ten times or more. The chain employs TRBV12-3 or TRBV12-4 and TRBJ2-7; 11 bases fit TRBD1. V dropped 3 bases and J dropped 2; count of bases not matched to a gene: 3. The CDR3 contains 15 residues. CDR3 amino acids: CASSFGTGGPYEQYV. The CDR3 DNA follows: TGTGCCAGCAGTTTCGGGACAGGGGGTCCCTACGAGCAGTACGTC.

This clonotype was counted only a few times. V and J are TRBV27 and TRBJ2-3, with D unresolved. The CDR3 runs to 15 residues. Trimming took 5 bases from V and 0 from J, leaving 12 bases between them. The V gene's germline CDR1 is MNHEY and CDR2 SMNVEV (reference sequence). The CDR3 DNA follows: TGTGCCAGCAGTAAGTGGAGCTCTAGCACAGATACGCAGTATTTT. Translated, it gives CASSKWSSSTDTQYF.

The V call is TRBV6-2 or TRBV6-3, the J call TRBJ2-2, with D possibly TRBD1 on 7 matching bases. Per the germline V gene, CDR1 is MNHEY and CDR2 is SVGEGT. Trimming left V 7 bases short and J 5 bases short, with 14 bases between. CDR3 size: 14 residues. The CDR3 sequence is CASIRGEETGELFF. The CDR3 DNA reads TGTGCCAGCATCAGGGGGGAGGAAACCGGGGAGCTGTTTTTT.

This clonotype showed up just a few times. The V gene is TRBV9, the J gene TRBJ2-1; 13 bases are shared with TRBD2. CDR3 length: 17 residues. Germline assignment: CDR1 SGDLS and CDR2 YYNGEE. The V segment lost 0 bases and the J segment 2 bases; nucleotides outside the gene matches: 2. CDR3 in DNA: TGTGCCAGCAGCGTAGCCGGACTAGCGGGGGCCTACAATGAGCAGTTCTTC. This translates into CASSVAGLAGAYNEQFF. Filled out from reference TRBV9 and TRBJ2-1, the complete variable domain reads DSGVTQTPKHLITATGQRVTLRCSPRSGDLSVYWYQQSLDQGLQFLIQYYNGEERAKGNILERFSAQQFPDLHSELNLSSLELGDSALYFCASSVAGLAGAYNEQFFGPGTRLTVL.

This clonotype came up many times. The V call is TRBV29-1, the J call TRBJ2-1, with D possibly being TRBD1 or TRBD2 (6 bases each). V was clipped by 5 bases and J by 1 base, with 21 bases between them. Germline CDR1 is SQVTM and CDR2 is ANQGSEA. The CDR3 extends over 17 amino acids. The CDR3 bases are TGCAGCGTTCGGGGAGCGGAGGGGGACACTTCCTACAATGAGCAGTTCTTC. This encodes CSVRGAEGDTSYNEQFF.

V gene TRBV20-1 combines with J gene TRBJ2-1; tentatively, D is TRBD2 (6 bases). This CDR3 comprises 14 residues. Germline V gene data show CDR1 as DFQATT and CDR2 as SNEGSKA (reference sequence). Trimming left V 6 bases short and J 7 bases short, with 19 bases between. This CDR3 is CSASLGLDFNEQFF. CDR3 nucleotide sequence: TGCAGTGCCTCACTGGGACTCGACTTTAATGAGCAGTTCTTC.

This clonotype has a count of ten or more. The chain carries TRBV20-1 and TRBJ2-7; perhaps TRBD1 as D (5 bases). Trimming removed 1 base from V and 4 bases from J, with 20 bases in between. CDR1 DFQATT and CDR2 SNEGSKA come from the germline V gene (reference sequence). CDR3 length: 16 residues. The DNA of the CDR3 is TGCAGTGCTAGAGGGGCACCAGGGCATCCCGGGTACGAGCAGTACTTC. Its protein product is CSARGAPGHPGYEQYF.

The chain joins TRBV10-2 to TRBJ1-5, with unresolved D. The CDR3 has 13 amino acids. Deletions cut 7 bases from V and 1 base from J, with 8 bases between. The germline V gene encodes CDR1 WSHSY and CDR2 SAAADI. The CDR3 sequence is CASNPGSNQPQHF. The CDR3 DNA reads as TGCGCCAGCAACCCCGGGAGCAATCAGCCCCAGCATTTT.

This clonotype came up a few times. The chain recombines TRBV5-6 with TRBJ1-1; 11 bases are a match to TRBD1. CDR3 length: 14 residues. The J segment lost 4 bases and the V segment lost 3 bases, leaving 2 bases of the junction unmatched. CDR1 and CDR2 from the germline V gene are SGHDT and YYEEEE. Here the CDR3 DNA reads TGTGCCAGCAGCTGGGGGACAGGGGGCACTGAAGCTTTCTTT. This codes for CASSWGTGGTEAFF.